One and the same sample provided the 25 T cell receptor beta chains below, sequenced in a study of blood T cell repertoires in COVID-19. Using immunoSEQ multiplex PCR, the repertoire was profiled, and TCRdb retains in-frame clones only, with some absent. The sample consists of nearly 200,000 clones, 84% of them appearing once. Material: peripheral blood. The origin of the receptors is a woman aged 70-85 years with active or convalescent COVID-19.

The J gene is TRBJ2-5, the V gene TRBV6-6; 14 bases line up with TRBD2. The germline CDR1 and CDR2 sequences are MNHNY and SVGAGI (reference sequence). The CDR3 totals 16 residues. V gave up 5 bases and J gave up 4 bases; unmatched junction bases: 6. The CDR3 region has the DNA TGTGCCAGCAGTACCGGGACTAGCGGGAGAGGAGAGACCCAGTACTTC. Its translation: CASSTGTSGRGETQYF.

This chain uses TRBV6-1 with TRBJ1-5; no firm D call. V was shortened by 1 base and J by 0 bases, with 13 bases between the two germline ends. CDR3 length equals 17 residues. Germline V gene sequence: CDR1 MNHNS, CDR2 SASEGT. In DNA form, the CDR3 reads TGTGCCAGCAGTGAAGTGAAAGGAGGCGTTAGCAATCAGCCCCAGCATTTT. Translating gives CASSEVKGGVSNQPQHF.

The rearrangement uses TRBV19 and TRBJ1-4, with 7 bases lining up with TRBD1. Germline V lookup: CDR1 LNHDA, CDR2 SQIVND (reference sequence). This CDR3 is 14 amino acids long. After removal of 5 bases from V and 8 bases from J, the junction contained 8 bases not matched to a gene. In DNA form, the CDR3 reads TGTGCCAGTAGTTCAAGACAGGGTCGCGAAAAACTGTTTTTT. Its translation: CASSSRQGREKLFF.

As DNA, the CDR3 is TGCAGCGTTCCTGGACTAGGGATCTACAATGAGCAGTTCTTC. It translates to CSVPGLGIYNEQFF. V is TRBV29-1 and J is TRBJ2-1; 7 bases align to TRBD2. In germline, CDR1 is SQVTM, CDR2 ANQGSEA. CDR3 size: 14 residues. The V segment lost 5 bases and the J segment 3 bases; nucleotides outside the gene matches: 7.

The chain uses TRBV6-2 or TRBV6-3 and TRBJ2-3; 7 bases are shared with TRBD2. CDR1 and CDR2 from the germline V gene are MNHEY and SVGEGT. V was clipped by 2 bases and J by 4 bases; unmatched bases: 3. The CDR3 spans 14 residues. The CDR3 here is CASSYGRGSDTQYF. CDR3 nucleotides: TGTGCCAGCAGTTACGGGCGGGGGTCAGATACGCAGTATTTT.

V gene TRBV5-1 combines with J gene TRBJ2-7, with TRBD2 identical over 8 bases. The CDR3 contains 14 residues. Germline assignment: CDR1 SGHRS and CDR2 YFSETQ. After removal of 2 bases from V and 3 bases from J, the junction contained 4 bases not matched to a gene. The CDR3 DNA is TGCGCCAGCAGCTTCGGGACTAGGGTCTACGAGCAGTACTTC. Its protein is CASSFGTRVYEQYF.

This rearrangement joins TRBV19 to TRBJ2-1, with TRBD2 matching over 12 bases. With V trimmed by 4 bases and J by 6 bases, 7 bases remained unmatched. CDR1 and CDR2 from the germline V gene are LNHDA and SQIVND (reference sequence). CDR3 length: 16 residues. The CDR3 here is CASSTTSGSLGNEQFF. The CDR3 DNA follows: TGTGCCAGTAGTACGACTAGCGGGAGTTTGGGCAATGAGCAGTTCTTC.

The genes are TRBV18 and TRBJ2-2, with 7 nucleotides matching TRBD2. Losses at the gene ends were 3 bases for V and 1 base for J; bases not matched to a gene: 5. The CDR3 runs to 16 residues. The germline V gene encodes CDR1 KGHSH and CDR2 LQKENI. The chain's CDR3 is CASSPQASGNTGELFF. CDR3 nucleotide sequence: TGTGCCAGCTCACCTCAAGCTAGCGGGAACACCGGGGAGCTGTTTTTT.

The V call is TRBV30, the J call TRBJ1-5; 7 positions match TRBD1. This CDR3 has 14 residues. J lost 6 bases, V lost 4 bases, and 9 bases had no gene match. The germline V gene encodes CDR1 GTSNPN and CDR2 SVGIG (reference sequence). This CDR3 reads CAWKGKGGGQPQHF. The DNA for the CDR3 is TGTGCCTGGAAAGGAAAAGGGGGCGGTCAGCCCCAGCATTTT.

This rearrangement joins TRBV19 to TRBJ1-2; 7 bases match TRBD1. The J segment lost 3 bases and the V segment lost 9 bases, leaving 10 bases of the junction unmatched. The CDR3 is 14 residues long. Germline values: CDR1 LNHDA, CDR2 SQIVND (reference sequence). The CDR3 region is CASLGTEEYYGYTF. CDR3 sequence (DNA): TGTGCCAGCCTCGGGACAGAGGAATACTATGGCTACACCTTC. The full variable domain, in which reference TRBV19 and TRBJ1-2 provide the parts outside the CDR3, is DGGITQSPKYLFRKEGQNVTLSCEQNLNHDAMYWYRQDPGQGLRLIYYSQIVNDFQKGDIAEGYSVSREKKESFPLTVTSAQKNPTAFYLCASLGTEEYYGYTFGSGTRLTVV.

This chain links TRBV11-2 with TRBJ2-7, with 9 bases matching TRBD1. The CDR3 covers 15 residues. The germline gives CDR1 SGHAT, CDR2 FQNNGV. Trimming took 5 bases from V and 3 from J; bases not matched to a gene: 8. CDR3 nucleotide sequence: TGTGCCAGCAGCCTCGGGACAGGGTCTTACTACGAGCAGTACTTC. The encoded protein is CASSLGTGSYYEQYF.

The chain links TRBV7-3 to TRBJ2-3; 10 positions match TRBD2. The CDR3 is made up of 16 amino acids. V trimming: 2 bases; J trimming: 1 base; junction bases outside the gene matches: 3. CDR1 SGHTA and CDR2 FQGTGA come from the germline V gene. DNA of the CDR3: TGTGCCAGCAGCTTACAAGCGGGAGGGGGCACAGATACGCAGTATTTT. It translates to CASSLQAGGGTDTQYF.

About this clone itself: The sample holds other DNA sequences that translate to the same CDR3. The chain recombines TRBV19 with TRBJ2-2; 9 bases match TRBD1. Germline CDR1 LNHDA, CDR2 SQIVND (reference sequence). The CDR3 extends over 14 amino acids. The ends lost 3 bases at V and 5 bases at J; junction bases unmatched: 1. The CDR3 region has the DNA TGTGCCAGTAGTATCGACAGGGGGACCGGGGAGCTGTTTTTT. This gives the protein CASSIDRGTGELFF.

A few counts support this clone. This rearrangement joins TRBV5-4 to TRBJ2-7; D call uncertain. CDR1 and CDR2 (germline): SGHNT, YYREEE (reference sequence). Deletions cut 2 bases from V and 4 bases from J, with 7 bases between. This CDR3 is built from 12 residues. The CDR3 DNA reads TGTGCCAGCAGCTTTTACGGTTACGAGCAGTACTTC. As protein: CASSFYGYEQYF.

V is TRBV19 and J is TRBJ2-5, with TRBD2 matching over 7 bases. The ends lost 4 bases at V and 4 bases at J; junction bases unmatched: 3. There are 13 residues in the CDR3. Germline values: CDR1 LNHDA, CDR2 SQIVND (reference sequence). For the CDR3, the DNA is TGTGCCAGTAGTAGGGGGGGGAGAGAGACCCAGTACTTC. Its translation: CASSRGGRETQYF.

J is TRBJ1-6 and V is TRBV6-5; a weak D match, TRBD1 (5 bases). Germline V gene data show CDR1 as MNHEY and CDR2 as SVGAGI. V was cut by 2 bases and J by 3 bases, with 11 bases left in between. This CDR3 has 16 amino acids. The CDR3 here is CASSYGGGFYNSPLHF. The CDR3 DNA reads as TGTGCCAGCAGTTACGGGGGGGGGTTCTATAATTCACCCCTCCACTTT.

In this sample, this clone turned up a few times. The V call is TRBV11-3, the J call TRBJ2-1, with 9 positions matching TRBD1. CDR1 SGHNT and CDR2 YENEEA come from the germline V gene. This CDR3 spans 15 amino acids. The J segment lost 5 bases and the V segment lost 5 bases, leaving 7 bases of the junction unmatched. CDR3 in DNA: TGTGCCAGCAGCCGTAGGACAGGGGATAACAATGAGCAGTTCTTC. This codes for CASSRRTGDNNEQFF.

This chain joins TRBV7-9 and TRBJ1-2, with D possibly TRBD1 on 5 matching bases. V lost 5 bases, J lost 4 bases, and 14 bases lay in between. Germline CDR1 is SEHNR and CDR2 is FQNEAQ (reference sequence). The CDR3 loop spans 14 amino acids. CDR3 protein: CASSGGGDLYGYTF. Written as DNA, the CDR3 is TGTGCCAGCAGCGGAGGAGGGGACCTCTATGGCTACACCTTC. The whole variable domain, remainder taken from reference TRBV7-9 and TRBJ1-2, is DTGVSQNPRHKITKRGQNVTFRCDPISEHNRLYWYRQTLGQGPEFLTYFQNEAQLEKSRLLSDRFSAERPKGSFSTLEIQRTEQGDSAMYLCASSGGGDLYGYTFGSGTRLTVV.

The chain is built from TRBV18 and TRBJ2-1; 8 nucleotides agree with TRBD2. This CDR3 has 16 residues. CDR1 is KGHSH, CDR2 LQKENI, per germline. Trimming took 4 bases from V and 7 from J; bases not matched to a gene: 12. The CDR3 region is CASSLASGSLRNEQFF. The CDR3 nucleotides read TGTGCCAGCTCACTCGCCAGCGGGAGTCTTCGTAATGAGCAGTTCTTC.

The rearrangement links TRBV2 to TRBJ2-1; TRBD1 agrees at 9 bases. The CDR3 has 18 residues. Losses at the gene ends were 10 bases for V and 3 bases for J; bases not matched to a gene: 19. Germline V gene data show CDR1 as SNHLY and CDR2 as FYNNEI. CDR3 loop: CATGGGGPGTGIYNEQFF. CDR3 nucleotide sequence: TGTGCCACCGGTGGGGGAGGCCCAGGGACAGGGATCTACAATGAGCAGTTCTTC.

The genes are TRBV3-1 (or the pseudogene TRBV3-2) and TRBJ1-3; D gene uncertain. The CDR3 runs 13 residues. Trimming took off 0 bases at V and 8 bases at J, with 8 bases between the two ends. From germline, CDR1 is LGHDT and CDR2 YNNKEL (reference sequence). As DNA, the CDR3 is TGTGCCAGCAGCCAAGATGTCGGGGACACCATATATTTT. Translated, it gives CASSQDVGDTIYF.

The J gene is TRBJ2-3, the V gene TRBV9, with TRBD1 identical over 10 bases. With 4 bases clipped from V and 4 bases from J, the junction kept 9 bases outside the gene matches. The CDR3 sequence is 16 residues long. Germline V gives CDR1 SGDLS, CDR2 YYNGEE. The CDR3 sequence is CASSRRDRGTADTQYF. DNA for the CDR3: TGTGCCAGCAGCCGCCGGGACAGGGGCACTGCAGATACGCAGTATTTT.

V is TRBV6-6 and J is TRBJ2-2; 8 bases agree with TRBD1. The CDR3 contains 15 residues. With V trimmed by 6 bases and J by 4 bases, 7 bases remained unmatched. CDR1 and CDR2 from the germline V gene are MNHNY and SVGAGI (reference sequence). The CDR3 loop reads CASRPTGAGTGELFF. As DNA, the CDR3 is TGTGCCAGCAGACCGACAGGGGCTGGCACCGGGGAGCTGTTTTTT.

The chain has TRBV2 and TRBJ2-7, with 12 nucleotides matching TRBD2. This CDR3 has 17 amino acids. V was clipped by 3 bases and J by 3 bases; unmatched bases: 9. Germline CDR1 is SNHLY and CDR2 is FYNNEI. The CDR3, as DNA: TGTGCCAGCAGTGAGATGGCGGGACTAGCGGGCTACTACGAGCAGTACTTC. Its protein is CASSEMAGLAGYYEQYF.

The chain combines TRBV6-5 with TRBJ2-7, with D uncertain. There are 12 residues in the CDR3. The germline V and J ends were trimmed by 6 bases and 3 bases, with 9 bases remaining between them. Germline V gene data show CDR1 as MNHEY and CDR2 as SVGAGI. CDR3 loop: CASRPELYEQYF. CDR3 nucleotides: TGTGCCAGCAGGCCGGAGCTCTACGAGCAGTACTTC.